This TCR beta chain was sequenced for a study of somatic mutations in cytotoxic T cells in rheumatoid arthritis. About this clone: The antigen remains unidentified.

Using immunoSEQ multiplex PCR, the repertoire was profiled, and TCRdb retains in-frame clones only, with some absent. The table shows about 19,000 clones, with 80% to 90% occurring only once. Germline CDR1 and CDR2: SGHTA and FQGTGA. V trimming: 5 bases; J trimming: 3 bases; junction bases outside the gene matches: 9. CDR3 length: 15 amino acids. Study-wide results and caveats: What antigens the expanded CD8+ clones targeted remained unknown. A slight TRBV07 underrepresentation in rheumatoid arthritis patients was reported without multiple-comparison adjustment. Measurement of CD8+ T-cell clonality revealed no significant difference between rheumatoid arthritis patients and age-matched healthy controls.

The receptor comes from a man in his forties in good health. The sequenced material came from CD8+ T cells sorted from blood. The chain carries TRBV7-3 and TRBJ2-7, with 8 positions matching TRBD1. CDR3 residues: CASSPTGTGDYEQYF. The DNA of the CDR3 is TGTGCCAGCAGCCCTACCGGGACAGGAGACTACGAGCAGTACTTC. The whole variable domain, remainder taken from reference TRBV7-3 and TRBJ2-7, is GAGVSQTPSNKVTEKGKYVELRCDPISGHTALYWYRQSLGQGPEFLIYFQGTGAADDSGLPNDRFFAVRPEGSVSTLKIQRTERGDSAVYLCASSPTGTGDYEQYFGPGTRLTVT.